A single T cell receptor (beta chain) is shown here with its context. This sample was taken from a study of blood T cell repertoires in COVID-19. Study in general: PBMCs, B-cell-depleted T cells, or T cells were the source of the cDNA or gDNA that made up the material.

Sequencing was performed with immunoSEQ multiplex PCR; in TCRdb, only in-frame clones are kept and a portion is missing. Here the sample spans 100,000 or so clones, 70% to 90% being singletons. CDR3 length equals 15 residues. V was pared by 0 bases and J by 3 bases, with 6 bases of the junction left unmatched. Germline CDR1 GTSNPN, CDR2 SVGIG (reference sequence). V usage is TRBV30 and J usage is TRBJ2-3; 7 nucleotides match TRBD2. What was sequenced was peripheral blood. The receptor comes from a man in his fifties or sixties with acute or convalescent COVID-19. The CDR3 protein is CAWSVGGEGTDTQYF. The CDR3 DNA reads as TGTGCCTGGAGTGTGGGAGGGGAGGGGACAGATACGCAGTATTTT.